Listed below are T cell receptor beta chains from one sample, sequenced in a study of identical twins. MiXCR was run by TCRdb on the 5' RACE reads, yielding one entry per CDR3 protein. The top ten clones hold around 13% of a sample with roughly 720,000 distinct CDR3 sequences, 15% to 20% of them seen once. These data were likewise used in another study, on T cells expressing NK-cell markers.

The sequenced sample was PBMCs. These receptors all stem from a woman in her late teens or twenties in good health. The CDR3 runs from the conserved cysteine through the conserved F or W. Each record gives: clone size, CDR3 length, V gene, D gene, J gene, CDR3 protein, CDR3 DNA. D genes are given only for firm matches. The size field is filled for only some rows; it gives once, few, many or a size class.

size: few
length: 13
V: TRBV10-3
D: .
J: TRBJ2-1
CDR3: CAISAGINNEQFF
DNA: TGTGCCATCAGTGCGGGCATTAACAATGAGCAGTTCTTC

size: .
length: 15
V: TRBV6-1
D: TRBD2
J: TRBJ2-7
CDR3: CASSDGLAGGYEQYF
DNA: TGTGCCAGCAGCGACGGACTAGCGGGAGGTTACGAGCAGTACTTC

size: few
length: 14
V: TRBV2
D: .
J: TRBJ2-1
CDR3: CAIIGTRTGNEQFF
DNA: TGTGCCATCATAGGAACTAGGACGGGCAATGAGCAGTTCTTC

size: .
length: 15
V: TRBV20-1
D: .
J: TRBJ2-5
CDR3: CSAPRSLGLQETQYF
DNA: TGCAGTGCGCCCCGTTCCCTCGGGCTTCAAGAGACCCAGTACTTC

size: .
length: 19
V: TRBV4-2
D: .
J: TRBJ2-6
CDR3: CASSKSSLEGLAGANVLTF
DNA: TGTGCCAGCAGCAAGAGCTCCCTAGAGGGGTTGGCTGGGGCCAACGTCCTGACTTTC

size: .
length: 15
V: TRBV20-1
D: .
J: TRBJ2-7
CDR3: CSAIAAGGSSYEQYF
DNA: TGCAGTGCGATAGCGGCCGGAGGTTCCTCCTACGAGCAGTACTTC

size: few
length: 14
V: TRBV6-1
D: .
J: TRBJ2-3
CDR3: CASSPGTQGYTQYF
DNA: TGTGCCAGCAGTCCCGGGACCCAGGGATATACGCAGTATTTT

size: .
length: 11
V: TRBV27
D: .
J: TRBJ2-1
CDR3: CASGWDNEQFF
DNA: TGTGCCAGCGGATGGGACAATGAGCAGTTCTTC

size: .
length: 16
V: TRBV9
D: TRBD2
J: TRBJ2-1
CDR3: CASSVAMADGRNEQFF
DNA: TGTGCCAGCAGCGTAGCTATGGCGGACGGGAGGAATGAGCAGTTCTTC

size: .
length: 17
V: TRBV7-8
D: .
J: TRBJ1-1
CDR3: CASSLAMGNALNTEAFF
DNA: TGTGCCAGCAGCTTAGCGATGGGGAACGCGTTGAACACTGAAGCTTTCTTT

size: few
length: 13
V: TRBV20-1
D: TRBD1
J: TRBJ2-5
CDR3: CSARGQGTETQYF
DNA: TGCAGTGCTAGGGGACAGGGGACGGAGACCCAGTACTTC

size: .
length: 15
V: TRBV10-3
D: TRBD2
J: TRBJ2-7
CDR3: CAISGGLAGLYEQYF
DNA: TGTGCCATCAGCGGAGGACTAGCGGGATTGTACGAGCAGTACTTC

size: few
length: 15
V: TRBV5-1
D: .
J: TRBJ2-1
CDR3: CASSLIAAGENEQFF
DNA: TGCGCCAGCAGCCTGATCGCTGCGGGTGAGAATGAGCAGTTCTTC

size: .
length: 13
V: TRBV7-9
D: .
J: TRBJ1-2
CDR3: CASRPTGAKGYTF
DNA: TGTGCCAGCAGGCCGACAGGAGCTAAGGGCTACACCTTC

size: many
length: 16
V: TRBV5-5
D: .
J: TRBJ2-7
CDR3: CASSLEWGSGTYEQYF
DNA: TGTGCCAGCAGCTTGGAGTGGGGTAGTGGGACCTACGAGCAGTACTTC

size: .
length: 15
V: TRBV20-1
D: .
J: TRBJ2-2
CDR3: CSARDGGQNTGELFF
DNA: TGCAGTGCTAGAGATGGGGGACAGAACACCGGGGAGCTGTTTTTT

size: .
length: 12
V: TRBV29-1
D: .
J: TRBJ2-3
CDR3: CSYVRETDTQYF
DNA: TGCAGCTATGTGCGGGAAACAGATACGCAGTATTTT

size: .
length: 16
V: TRBV5-1
D: TRBD2
J: TRBJ2-7
CDR3: CASRRLLAGSSYEQYF
DNA: TGCGCCAGCAGGAGGTTGCTAGCGGGGAGCTCCTACGAGCAGTACTTC

size: few
length: 13
V: TRBV5-6
D: .
J: TRBJ2-3
CDR3: CASSPWVGDTQYF
DNA: TGTGCCAGCAGCCCTTGGGTGGGAGATACGCAGTATTTT

size: .
length: 15
V: TRBV4-3
D: .
J: TRBJ2-7
CDR3: CASSPAAGWSYEQYF
DNA: TGCGCCAGCAGCCCCGCTGCGGGGTGGTCCTACGAGCAGTACTTC

size: .
length: 14
V: TRBV18
D: TRBD1
J: TRBJ2-1
CDR3: CASSPNRGYNEQFF
DNA: TGTGCCAGCTCACCGAACAGGGGCTACAATGAGCAGTTCTTC

size: few
length: 17
V: TRBV7-9
D: .
J: TRBJ2-7
CDR3: CASSLVDTWSEPYEQYF
DNA: TGTGCCAGCAGCCTAGTAGACACTTGGTCGGAACCCTACGAGCAGTACTTC

size: many
length: 13
V: TRBV2
D: .
J: TRBJ1-5
CDR3: CASSPGTRQPQHF
DNA: TGTGCCAGCAGTCCGGGGACCAGACAGCCCCAGCATTTT

size: few
length: 14
V: TRBV7-8
D: .
J: TRBJ2-7
CDR3: CASSESRGPDEQYF
DNA: TGTGCCAGCAGCGAAAGTCGGGGTCCGGACGAGCAGTACTTC

size: .
length: 12
V: TRBV20-1
D: .
J: TRBJ2-1
CDR3: CSAIAGSLEQFF
DNA: TGCAGTGCTATTGCGGGATCCCTCGAGCAGTTCTTC

size: .
length: 17
V: TRBV9
D: TRBD2
J: TRBJ2-1
CDR3: CASSVGFSGRGYNEQFF
DNA: TGTGCCAGCAGCGTAGGGTTTAGCGGGAGGGGGTACAATGAGCAGTTCTTC

size: many
length: 16
V: TRBV7-9
D: .
J: TRBJ2-7
CDR3: CASSWTRGDRSNEQYF
DNA: TGTGCCAGCAGCTGGACTCGGGGGGACAGGTCAAACGAGCAGTACTTC

size: .
length: 14
V: TRBV15
D: TRBD1
J: TRBJ2-1
CDR3: CATSSRTGGNEQFF
DNA: TGTGCCACCAGCTCCCGAACAGGGGGCAATGAGCAGTTCTTC

size: few
length: 15
V: TRBV20-1
D: TRBD2
J: TRBJ2-3
CDR3: CSASWAGGPRDTQYF
DNA: TGCAGTGCTAGCTGGGCGGGGGGCCCCCGGGATACGCAGTATTTT

size: many
length: 16
V: TRBV6-2/TRBV6-3
D: .
J: TRBJ2-5
CDR3: CASSYSMSDLQETQYF
DNA: TGTGCCAGCAGTTACTCGATGTCGGACCTACAAGAGACCCAGTACTTC

size: .
length: 15
V: TRBV12-3/TRBV12-4
D: .
J: TRBJ2-3
CDR3: CASTLGVLSTDTQYF
DNA: TGTGCCAGCACTCTGGGCGTGTTGAGCACAGATACGCAGTATTTT

size: few
length: 16
V: TRBV20-1
D: TRBD2
J: TRBJ2-1
CDR3: CSAKVRGTSRYNEQFF
DNA: TGCAGTGCTAAAGTGAGGGGGACTAGCCGCTACAATGAGCAGTTCTTC

size: few
length: 14
V: TRBV12-3/TRBV12-4
D: TRBD2
J: TRBJ2-3
CDR3: CASSSLAGTDTQYF
DNA: TGTGCCAGCAGTTCTCTAGCGGGCACAGATACGCAGTATTTT

size: .
length: 15
V: TRBV27
D: TRBD1
J: TRBJ1-2
CDR3: CASSSRQGRTNGYTF
DNA: TGTGCCAGCAGTTCAAGACAGGGGAGAACGAATGGCTACACCTTC

size: few
length: 15
V: TRBV11-3
D: TRBD2
J: TRBJ2-7
CDR3: CASSVGSGRSYEQYF
DNA: TGTGCCAGCAGCGTTGGTAGCGGGAGATCCTACGAGCAGTACTTC

size: few
length: 17
V: TRBV12-3/TRBV12-4
D: TRBD2
J: TRBJ2-3
CDR3: CASSQRWTSGNSDTQYF
DNA: TGTGCCAGCAGTCAACGATGGACTAGCGGGAATTCCGATACGCAGTATTTT

size: few
length: 15
V: TRBV9
D: .
J: TRBJ2-6
CDR3: CASSPRLAGANVLTF
DNA: TGTGCCAGCAGCCCTCGGTTAGCTGGGGCCAACGTCCTGACTTTC

size: .
length: 13
V: TRBV27
D: .
J: TRBJ2-5
CDR3: CASSIPRQETQYF
DNA: TGTGCCAGCAGTATCCCCCGCCAAGAGACCCAGTACTTC

size: .
length: 17
V: TRBV18
D: TRBD1
J: TRBJ1-2
CDR3: CASSPPKGQTPNYGYTF
DNA: TGTGCCAGCTCACCACCGAAGGGACAGACTCCTAACTATGGCTACACCTTC

size: .
length: 14
V: TRBV11-3
D: TRBD2
J: TRBJ2-3
CDR3: CASSSGGRSGTQYF
DNA: TGTGCCAGCAGCTCAGGCGGGAGGTCGGGTACGCAGTATTTT

size: .
length: 16
V: TRBV7-2
D: .
J: TRBJ1-2
CDR3: CASSGARVLLNYGYTF
DNA: TGTGCCAGCAGCGGAGCTAGGGTCCTATTGAACTATGGCTACACCTTC

size: few
length: 16
V: TRBV7-9
D: .
J: TRBJ2-4
CDR3: CASSDGRRELENIQYF
DNA: TGTGCCAGCAGCGACGGTAGGAGGGAACTAGAAAACATTCAGTACTTC

size: .
length: 15
V: TRBV2
D: TRBD1
J: TRBJ2-7
CDR3: CASSEGTGGWHEQYF
DNA: TGTGCCAGCAGTGAAGGGACAGGGGGATGGCACGAGCAGTACTTC

size: few
length: 12
V: TRBV12-3/TRBV12-4
D: .
J: TRBJ2-7
CDR3: CASSPTAVEQYF
DNA: TGTGCCAGCAGCCCGACCGCAGTCGAGCAGTACTTC

size: .
length: 16
V: TRBV5-1
D: .
J: TRBJ2-7
CDR3: CASSVGQRVPSYEQYF
DNA: TGCGCCAGCAGCGTGGGCCAGCGGGTTCCCTCCTACGAGCAGTACTTC

size: .
length: 13
V: TRBV5-1
D: TRBD1
J: TRBJ1-2
CDR3: CASSEGTGGIHTF
DNA: TGCGCCAGCAGCGAGGGGACAGGGGGCATCCACACCTTC

size: .
length: 13
V: TRBV12-3/TRBV12-4
D: .
J: TRBJ1-2
CDR3: CASSQPPDSSYTF
DNA: TGTGCCAGCAGCCAACCCCCGGACAGTAGCTACACCTTC

size: .
length: 19
V: TRBV7-8
D: TRBD2
J: TRBJ2-3
CDR3: CASSLAAGGRRALTDTQYF
DNA: TGTGCCAGCAGCTTAGCGGCGGGGGGACGCAGGGCATTGACAGATACGCAGTATTTT

size: few
length: 17
V: TRBV27
D: TRBD2
J: TRBJ2-1
CDR3: CASSPGASGRAYNEQFF
DNA: TGTGCCAGCAGTCCCGGTGCTAGCGGGAGGGCCTACAATGAGCAGTTCTTC

size: .
length: 19
V: TRBV11-2
D: .
J: TRBJ2-7
CDR3: CASSFRQGRWRVLSYEQYF
DNA: TGTGCCAGCAGCTTTCGGCAGGGGAGATGGCGGGTTCTCTCCTACGAGCAGTACTTC

size: .
length: 16
V: TRBV4-2
D: .
J: TRBJ2-2
CDR3: CASSQYWETNTGELFF
DNA: TGTGCCAGCAGCCAGTACTGGGAGACGAACACCGGGGAGCTGTTTTTT

size: few
length: 12
V: TRBV27
D: .
J: TRBJ2-1
CDR3: CASSSTVNEQFF
DNA: TGTGCCAGCAGTTCAACAGTCAATGAGCAGTTCTTC

size: .
length: 15
V: TRBV29-1
D: .
J: TRBJ2-3
CDR3: CSVEGDFYSTDTQYF
DNA: TGCAGCGTTGAAGGGGACTTCTATAGCACAGATACGCAGTATTTT

size: .
length: 14
V: TRBV7-2
D: .
J: TRBJ2-5
CDR3: CASRAGTGRETQYF
DNA: TGTGCCAGCAGGGCCGGGACGGGCAGGGAGACCCAGTACTTC

size: .
length: 13
V: TRBV5-1
D: .
J: TRBJ2-7
CDR3: CASSLGQAGEQYF
DNA: TGCGCCAGCAGCTTGGGGCAGGCTGGCGAGCAGTACTTC

size: many
length: 16
V: TRBV7-8
D: .
J: TRBJ2-7
CDR3: CASSPHGAAVSYEQYF
DNA: TGTGCCAGCAGCCCCCACGGGGCAGCGGTCTCCTACGAGCAGTACTTC

size: few
length: 15
V: TRBV6-2/TRBV6-3
D: TRBD1
J: TRBJ2-7
CDR3: CASNHLRGSSYEQYF
DNA: TGTGCCAGCAACCACCTCAGGGGGAGCTCCTACGAGCAGTACTTC

size: .
length: 14
V: TRBV15
D: .
J: TRBJ2-2
CDR3: CATSIGPHPGELFF
DNA: TGTGCCACCAGCATCGGACCCCACCCCGGGGAGCTGTTTTTT